Listed here are 9 T cell receptor beta chains from one sample, sequenced in a study of CD8+ T cells in alopecia areata (dated by TCRdb to between 2018 and 2020). Explained via the paper, the time point label denotes: around 4 weeks on oral tofacitinib. The treatment or condition label corresponds to: oral pan-JAK inhibitor, 5-10 mg twice daily. Library preparation used the immunoSEQ multiplex PCR assay. RNA was extracted from all samples and reverse transcribed into cDNA as template for TCR sequencing. Not all clones reach the TCRdb copy of this immuneACCESS table, which keeps in-frame sequences only. Checked studies attribute under half of the gap to unresolved V genes and leave the rest unexplained. Counted in this sample were around 120,000 clones; about 50% of them appeared once. The leading ten clones occupy 0.46% of the sample. The specimen was CD4+ T cells sorted from blood, collected at week 4, from a patient treated with tofacitinib. The source is a human donor with alopecia areata.

This clone was counted once. V usage is TRBV9 and J usage is TRBJ1-2; a weak D match, TRBD1 (5 bases). CDR1 and CDR2 (germline): SGDLS, YYNGEE. The CDR3 consists of 17 residues. Between the trimmed V and J ends, which lost 4 bases and 5 bases, there was a span of 24 bases. The CDR3 DNA follows: TGTGCCAGCAGCAACGGATTCGGGACTGTAGATTTATATGGCTACACCTTC. Translating gives CASSNGFGTVDLYGYTF.

V gene TRBV30 combines with J gene TRBJ2-3, with no clear D. The CDR3 spans 14 residues. Germline V CDR1 and CDR2: GTSNPN, SVGIG (reference sequence). V was trimmed by 5 bases and J by 0 bases, leaving 12 bases between them. The CDR3 is CAWAPGFSTDTQYF. In nucleotides, the CDR3 is TGTGCCTGGGCACCAGGCTTTAGCACAGATACGCAGTATTTT.

V gene TRBV19 combines with J gene TRBJ2-1; tentatively, D is TRBD2 (5 bases). CDR3 size: 13 residues. Trimming took 2 bases from V and 10 from J, leaving 12 bases between them. Per the germline V gene, CDR1 is LNHDA and CDR2 is SQIVND (reference sequence). CDR3 DNA: TGTGCCAGTAGTATACTCGGAGGCAGCGAGCAGTTCTTC. As protein: CASSILGGSEQFF.

This clone was counted a few times. The chain combines TRBV29-1 with TRBJ1-2, with 11 bases fitting TRBD1. Germline CDR1 and CDR2: SQVTM and ANQGSEA. The CDR3 loop spans 13 amino acids. V lost 7 bases to trimming and J lost 4 bases; unmatched junction nucleotides: 5. DNA of the CDR3: TGCAGCGCTGGGACAGGGGGATCCTATGGCTACACCTTC. It codes for CSAGTGGSYGYTF.

The chain recombines TRBV29-1 with TRBJ2-2; D call uncertain. The germline CDR1 and CDR2 sequences are SQVTM and ANQGSEA. The CDR3 spans 14 residues. The V and J ends lost 7 bases and 6 bases respectively, with 18 bases between them. The CDR3 region is CSGVGVALAGELFF. DNA of the CDR3: TGCAGCGGGGTTGGGGTAGCTCTGGCCGGGGAGCTGTTTTTT.

The chain couples TRBV2 to TRBJ2-3, with D possibly matching TRBD1 (5 bases). V lost 1 base and J 9 bases, leaving 11 bases between the germline ends. The CDR3 covers 13 residues. Germline values: CDR1 SNHLY, CDR2 FYNNEI. CDR3 DNA sequence: TGTGCCAGCAGTGAAGACAGGAGAGAGACGCAGTATTTT. It specifies CASSEDRRETQYF. Variable domain in full (rest from reference TRBV2 and TRBJ2-3): EPEVTQTPSHQVTQMGQEVILRCVPISNHLYFYWYRQILGQKVEFLVSFYNNEISEKSEIFDDQFSVERPDGSNFTLKIRSTKLEDSAMYFCASSEDRRETQYFGPGTRLTVL.

This rearrangement joins TRBV2 to TRBJ2-5; D is perhaps TRBD1 (6 bases). Germline V gene lookup returns CDR1 SNHLY and CDR2 FYNNEI. Trimming removed 4 bases from V and 2 bases from J, with 11 bases in between. The CDR3 has 14 residues. CDR3 region: CASSGTVGQETQYF. DNA for the CDR3: TGTGCCAGCAGTGGGACAGTGGGACAAGAGACCCAGTACTTC.

The rearrangement links TRBV6-5 to TRBJ1-2, with a weak D call TRBD1 (5 bases). Germline values: CDR1 MNHEY, CDR2 SVGAGI. The CDR3 has 12 amino acids. The V gene lost 3 bases and the J gene lost 8 bases, with 10 bases spanning the gap. CDR3 sequence (DNA): TGTGCCAGCAGTTATGGGGGGAGAGGCTACACCTTC. Translated: CASSYGGRGYTF.

The chain carries TRBV29-1 and TRBJ2-7; 7 bases map to TRBD1. Trimming cost V 6 bases and J 3 bases; bases outside gene matches: 8. Germline V gene data show CDR1 as SQVTM and CDR2 as ANQGSEA. This CDR3 contains 13 residues. CDR3 DNA sequence: TGCAGCGTACAGGGGAATTTCGGCTACGAGCAGTACTTC. The encoded protein is CSVQGNFGYEQYF.